The source of this T cell receptor (beta chain) is a study of brain T cells in children with intractable seizures. Study-level points and caveats: Pre-surgery blood may have been undersampled, hiding some clones. Viral specificity was inferred only from CDR3 similarity; HCMV serostatus was unknown.

V was shortened by 0 bases and J by 7 bases, with 8 bases between the two germline ends. Looked up from germline, CDR1 is SGDLS and CDR2 is YYNGEE. This CDR3 region has 13 residues. Produced via immunoSEQ multiplex PCR; TCRdb's table is partial and in-frame only. The repertoire holds tens of thousands of clones, with 85% to 95% as singletons. Before surgery, patients took at least one anti-epileptic drug. Points on this clone: The antigen is not known.

The chain carries TRBV9 and TRBJ2-1, with no clear D. Material: peripheral blood, obtained at surgery. The receptor was derived from a boy under two years old with tuberous sclerosis and intractable seizures. This CDR3 is CASSVVSQNEQFF. As DNA, the CDR3 is TGTGCCAGCAGCGTAGTATCCCAGAATGAGCAGTTCTTC.